This TCR beta chain was captured in a study of shared clonotypes between healthy human individuals. Per the study methods: Junction-only immunoSEQ sequences carried no quality scores, so filtering differed. Some clones are missing from TCRdb's copy, which holds only in-frame ones; the method was immunoSEQ multiplex PCR. The V and J calls and the clone size are those of that table, but D and trimming were determined from the DNA. This table holds around 440,000 clones, 70% to 80% found once. The study enrolled healthy HIV-negative adults without recent acute infections or vaccinations as donors. The sample consisted of PBMCs. This clonotype was sampled from a woman aged 40 to 50 in good health. Some clones in this sample may be carry-over from other donors' samples.

CDR3 residues: CATRAPNTGELFF. The CDR3, as DNA: TGTGCCACCAGAGCCCCGAACACCGGGGAGCTGTTTTTT. The rearrangement links TRBV15 to TRBJ2-2; no definite D call. Germline V lookup: CDR1 LNHNV, CDR2 YYDKDF (reference sequence). The V end was cut by 6 bases, the J end by 0 bases, with 5 bases between. The CDR3 is 13 residues long.